Given below is one TCR beta chain in context. As yet, its antigen is unknown. The data are from a study of T cells expressing NK-cell markers. The wider study: Sorted T-cell subsets CD3+CD56+NKG2C+, CD3+CD56+NKG2C- and CD3+CD56-NKG2C+ were TCR beta-sequenced.

Study conclusions and caveats: Dominant NKG2C+ clonotypes were found to form about 1.0-7.5% of CD8+ T cells in over 5 donors. Among four donors, these clonotypes also ranked first in the CD3+CD56-NKG2C+ fraction.

TCRdb reprocessed the 5' RACE reads, keeping one entry per CDR3 protein, no DNA. The sample totals about 370,000 distinct CDR3 sequences; its top ten clones hold over 8.5%. This CDR3 region has 17 residues. The germline V gene has CDR1 SEHNR and CDR2 FQNEAQ (reference sequence). The source is a woman in her 50s in good health. The sequenced sample consisted of blood T cells: a sorted CD56 or NKG2C T cell subset, CD4+ or CD8+ T cells, or bulk PBMC T cells (not recorded which). The chain uses TRBV7-9 and TRBJ2-1; TCRdb selects TRBD1, and the lack of DNA leaves this call unchecked. CDR3 sequence reads: CASSLRGARSVSNEQFF.